These 20 T cell receptor beta chains share one sample of origin, sequenced in a study of T cell changes during pregnancy in multiple sclerosis. Produced via immunoSEQ multiplex PCR; TCRdb's table is partial and in-frame only. The sample holds tens of thousands of clones, 88% seen once. This sample comprised CD4+ T cells from peripheral blood mononuclear cells, obtained in the first trimester of pregnancy. The receptors originated from a female donor with multiple sclerosis, enrolled in a pregnancy study.

The sample holds one count of this clone. CDR3 DNA: TGTGCCAGCAGTTTTAGGGGGACGGTAGGCTACACCTTC. Translation gives CASSFRGTVGYTF. The chain combines TRBV28 with TRBJ1-2, with D tentatively TRBD1 (6 bases). Germline loops: CDR1 MDHEN, CDR2 SYDVKM. The CDR3 loop spans 13 amino acids. The V end was cut by 3 bases, the J end by 8 bases, with 13 bases between.

This chain joins TRBV5-1 and TRBJ2-1; the D gene is possibly TRBD1 (6 bases). The V gene's germline CDR1 is SGHRS and CDR2 YFSETQ. Deletions cut 0 bases from V and 0 bases from J, with 10 bases between. The CDR3 is 16 amino acids. The DNA of the CDR3 is TGCGCCAGCAGCTTGGAGGGGGACCACTCCTACAATGAGCAGTTCTTC. Amino acid sequence: CASSLEGDHSYNEQFF. The variable domain in full, with the rest retrieved from reference TRBV5-1 and TRBJ2-1, is KAGVTQTPRYLIKTRGQQVTLSCSPISGHRSVSWYQQTPGQGLQFLFEYFSETQRNKGNFPGRFSGRQFSNSRSEMNVSTLELGDSALYLCASSLEGDHSYNEQFFGPGTRLTVL.

The chain has TRBV6-6 and TRBJ1-2; 8 bases are a match to TRBD1. The V and J ends lost 10 bases and 4 bases, in that order; junction bases with no gene match: 17. From germline, CDR1 is MNHNY and CDR2 SVGAGI (reference sequence). The CDR3 contains 16 residues. The CDR3 region is CATERTGITSTYGYTF. CDR3 in DNA: TGTGCCACAGAGAGGACAGGGATCACGAGTACCTATGGCTACACCTTC.

The gene calls are TRBV19 and TRBJ2-2; 7 positions agree with TRBD2. With V trimmed by 4 bases and J by 1 base, 6 bases remained unmatched. In germline, CDR1 is LNHDA, CDR2 SQIVND (reference sequence). This CDR3 region has 16 residues. This chain's CDR3 is CASSTPPGGNTGELFF. The CDR3 DNA is TGTGCCAGTAGTACCCCCCCGGGGGGGAACACCGGGGAGCTGTTTTTT.

This sequence joins TRBV6-1 and TRBJ2-1; 7 bases match TRBD1. Germline values: CDR1 MNHNS, CDR2 SASEGT. This CDR3 has 12 residues. The CDR3 loop is CALNRGNNEQFF. CDR3 DNA: TGTGCATTGAACAGGGGCAACAATGAGCAGTTCTTC.

J is TRBJ2-1 and V is TRBV7-3; TRBD2 agrees at 7 bases. Germline CDR1 SGHTA, CDR2 FQGTGA. This CDR3 region has 15 residues. The junction had 13 bases not matched to a gene; V was cut back by 5 bases and J by 9 bases. The CDR3 DNA reads TGTGCCAGCAGCGCGCCGGGACTACCGTTCGCTGAGCAGTTCTTC. Translation gives CASSAPGLPFAEQFF.

This clone was detected a few times. V usage is TRBV30 and J usage is TRBJ1-2; maybe TRBD1 (5 bases). Germline CDR1 and CDR2: GTSNPN and SVGIG (reference sequence). Trimming removed 4 bases at V and 8 bases at J, with 17 bases between. The CDR3 sequence is 13 residues long. DNA of the CDR3: TGTGCCTGGATTGGGACTGTGGGACGGGGCTACACCTTC. Its protein product is CAWIGTVGRGYTF.

CDR3: CSALTSRKLFF. The DNA for the CDR3 is TGCAGTGCCCTCACCTCGAGAAAACTGTTTTTT. This chain joins TRBV20-1 and TRBJ1-4, with no clear D. The CDR3 has 11 amino acids. Between the trimmed V and J ends, which lost 6 bases and 10 bases, there was a span of 12 bases. CDR1 is DFQATT, CDR2 SNEGSKA, per germline (reference sequence).

This rearrangement joins TRBV9 to TRBJ2-1; 8 bases match TRBD2. This CDR3 contains 16 residues. Unmatched junction bases numbered 14, after V lost 3 bases and J lost 9 bases. Germline CDR1 is SGDLS and CDR2 is YYNGEE. This CDR3 is CASSGQGGTSYGEQFF. Here the CDR3 DNA reads TGTGCCAGCAGCGGCCAGGGAGGGACTAGTTACGGTGAGCAGTTCTTC.

The rearrangement links TRBV11-3 to TRBJ2-3; TRBD2 agrees at 9 bases. V dropped 2 bases and J dropped 1; count of bases not matched to a gene: 10. Germline-derived CDR1 and CDR2 are SGHNT and YENEEA. This CDR3 comprises 18 residues. The CDR3 loop is CASSLRAGGAFGTDTQYF. Written as DNA, the CDR3 is TGTGCCAGCAGCTTACGAGCGGGGGGCGCGTTCGGCACAGATACGCAGTATTTT. The full variable domain, in which reference TRBV11-3 and TRBJ2-3 provide the parts outside the CDR3, is EAGVVQSPRYKIIEKKQPVAFWCNPISGHNTLYWYLQNLGQGPELLIRYENEEAVDDSQLPKDRFSAERLKGVDSTLKIQPAELGDSAVYLCASSLRAGGAFGTDTQYFGPGTRLTVL.

For the CDR3, the DNA is TGTGCCAGCAGCTTAGAAGGGGGGAACACTGAAGCTTTCTTT. Its protein is CASSLEGGNTEAFF. The V and J genes are TRBV7-2 and TRBJ1-1; a possible D gene is TRBD1 (6 bases). Germline V lookup: CDR1 SGHTA, CDR2 FQGNSA. The V end lost 1 base, the J end lost 1 base, and 7 bases lay between the germline ends. The CDR3 totals 14 residues.

The J gene is TRBJ1-2, the V gene TRBV4-1; D unresolved. The germline V gene encodes CDR1 MGHRA and CDR2 YSYEKL. The CDR3 runs 14 residues. Trimming took off 0 bases at V and 0 bases at J, with 5 bases between the two ends. CDR3 region: CASSQDYTNYGYTF. The CDR3 DNA reads TGCGCCAGCAGCCAAGATTATACTAACTATGGCTACACCTTC.

V gene TRBV6-1 combines with J gene TRBJ1-2; maybe TRBD1 (5 bases). Between the trimmed V and J ends, which lost 7 bases and 7 bases, there was a span of 16 bases. The CDR3 runs 13 residues. From germline, CDR1 is MNHNS and CDR2 SASEGT. The CDR3 DNA follows: TGTGCCAGCACTACCGGGGGTCCGGGTGGCTACACCTTC. Its protein product is CASTTGGPGGYTF.

The rearrangement joins TRBV28 to TRBJ1-5; D is undetermined. The CDR3 consists of 15 residues. The ends were cut back, 3 bases at V and 5 bases at J, with 14 bases in the middle. The V gene's germline CDR1 is MDHEN and CDR2 SYDVKM. CDR3 sequence: CASSFHSAGDQPQHF. CDR3 in DNA: TGTGCCAGCAGTTTCCATTCGGCCGGAGATCAGCCCCAGCATTTT.

This clone is deemed medium-sized (0.01 to 0.1%). This chain connects TRBV30 to TRBJ1-5, with 7 bases identical to TRBD1. V was clipped by 2 bases and J by 6 bases; unmatched bases: 7. This CDR3 region has 14 residues. The germline gives CDR1 GTSNPN, CDR2 SVGIG (reference sequence). CDR3 nucleotides: TGTGCCTGGAGTTCAACAGGGGACGGTCAGCCCCAGCATTTT. The encoded protein is CAWSSTGDGQPQHF.

CDR3 nucleotide sequence: TGTGCCAGCAGTGAAAAGCCTACAGGGACTGAAGCTTTCTTT. This codes for CASSEKPTGTEAFF. J is TRBJ1-1 and V is TRBV6-1; tentative D call: TRBD1 (6 bases). Germline CDR1 reads MNHNS; CDR2 reads SASEGT. Trimming took 2 bases from V and 5 from J, leaving 12 bases between them. The CDR3 has 14 amino acids.

This chain joins TRBV6-5 and TRBJ1-3, with D uncertain. The ends were cut back, 0 bases at V and 0 bases at J, with 9 bases in the middle. Germline CDR1 and CDR2: MNHEY and SVGAGI. The CDR3 totals 16 residues. For the CDR3, the DNA is TGTGCCAGCAGTTACTCCCGACCTAGCTCTGGAAACACCATATATTTT. It yields the protein CASSYSRPSSGNTIYF.

V is TRBV4-2 and J is TRBJ2-3; 14 positions agree with TRBD2. Germline V gives CDR1 LGHNA, CDR2 YNFKEQ. The CDR3 has 16 amino acids. V lost 4 bases to trimming and J lost 4 bases; unmatched junction nucleotides: 4. This CDR3 is CASSLGTSGGPDTQYF. Written as DNA, the CDR3 is TGTGCCAGCAGCCTAGGGACTAGCGGGGGTCCAGATACGCAGTATTTT.

This chain uses TRBV7-8 with TRBJ2-5; possibly TRBD1 for D (6 bases). Per the germline V gene, CDR1 is SGHVS and CDR2 is FQNEAQ. Trimming stripped 7 bases from V and 4 bases from J, with 19 bases between. The CDR3 runs to 15 residues. CDR3 sequence reads: CASTITTGSGETQYF. CDR3 nucleotide sequence: TGTGCCAGCACCATAACAACAGGGTCAGGAGAGACCCAGTACTTC.

V usage is TRBV18 and J usage is TRBJ2-1, with TRBD2 matching 9 bases. Germline V lookup: CDR1 KGHSH, CDR2 LQKENI. Germline trimming cut 6 bases from V and 7 bases from J; bases unmatched to any gene: 7. This CDR3 is 14 amino acids long. Here the CDR3 DNA reads TGTGCCAGCTCCGGGACTAGCAAGGGGAATGAGCAGTTCTTC. Its translation is CASSGTSKGNEQFF.